This T cell receptor (beta chain) was obtained from a study of blood T cell repertoires in COVID-19. Two negative PCRs, clearance, or symptom resolution were required of recovered Cohort 3 donors. Germline assignment: CDR1 PRHDT and CDR2 FYEKMQ (reference sequence). V lost 6 bases and J lost 7, with 13 bases in between. This CDR3 spans 13 amino acids. In the source study's methods: Amplification from reference gene primers served as the basis for estimated nucleated cell counts. Clones were sequenced by immunoSEQ multiplex PCR, and TCRdb holds only the in-frame ones, with some missing. V and J calls and clone size are as listed in that table; D and trimming were resolved from the DNA. In the table there are 200,000 to 250,000 clones, roughly 90% of which are singletons.

The sample comprised PBMCs or T cells enriched from blood (not recorded which). The sequence came from a woman younger than 45 who had recovered from COVID-19. V gene TRBV13 combines with J gene TRBJ2-1; D may be TRBD1 (5 bases). The CDR3 protein is CASSFPGRNEQFF. In DNA form, the CDR3 reads TGTGCCAGCAGTTTCCCAGGGCGGAATGAGCAGTTCTTC.